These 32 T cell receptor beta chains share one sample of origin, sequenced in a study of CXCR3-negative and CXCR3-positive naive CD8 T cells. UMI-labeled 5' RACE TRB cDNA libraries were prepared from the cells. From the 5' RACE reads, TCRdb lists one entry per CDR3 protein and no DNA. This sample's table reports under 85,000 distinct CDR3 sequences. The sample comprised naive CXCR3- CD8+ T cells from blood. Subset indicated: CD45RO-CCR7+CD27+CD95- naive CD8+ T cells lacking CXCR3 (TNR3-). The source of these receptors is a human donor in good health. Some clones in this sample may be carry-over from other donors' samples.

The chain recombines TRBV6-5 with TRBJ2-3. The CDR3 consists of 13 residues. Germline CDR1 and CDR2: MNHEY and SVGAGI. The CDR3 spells CASSPTNTDTQYF.

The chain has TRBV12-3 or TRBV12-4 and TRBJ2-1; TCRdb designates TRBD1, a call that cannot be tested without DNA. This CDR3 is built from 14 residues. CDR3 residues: CASSLGPQTRKQFF.

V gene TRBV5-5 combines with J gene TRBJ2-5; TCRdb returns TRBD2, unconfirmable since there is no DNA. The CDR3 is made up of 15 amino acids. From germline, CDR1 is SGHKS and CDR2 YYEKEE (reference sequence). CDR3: CASSLEGDGQETQYF. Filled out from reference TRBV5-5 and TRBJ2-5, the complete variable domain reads DAGVTQSPTHLIKTRGQQVTLRCSPISGHKSVSWYQQVLGQGPQFIFQYYEKEERGRGNFPDRFSARQFPNYSSELNVNALLLGDSALYLCASSLEGDGQETQYFGPGTRLLVL.

The CDR3 protein is CSAEGQGLNGYTF. This chain uses TRBV29-1 with TRBJ1-2. The CDR3 covers 13 residues. Germline values: CDR1 SQVTM, CDR2 ANQGSEA. The full variable domain, its missing parts supplied by reference TRBV29-1 and TRBJ1-2, is SAVISQKPSRDICQRGTSLTIQCQVDSQVTMMFWYRQQPGQSLTLIATANQGSEATYESGFVIDKFPISRPNLTFSTLTVSNMSPEDSSIYLCSAEGQGLNGYTFGSGTRLTVV.

The CDR3 here is CASSPGASYEQYF. The chain recombines TRBV18 with TRBJ2-7. The CDR3 sequence is 13 residues long. Germline V gene sequence: CDR1 KGHSH, CDR2 LQKENI. The whole variable domain, filled in from reference TRBV18 and TRBJ2-7, reads NAGVMQNPRHLVRRRGQEARLRCSPMKGHSHVYWYRQLPEEGLKFMVYLQKENIIDESGMPKERFSAEFPKEGPSILRIQQVVRGDSAAYFCASSPGASYEQYFGPGTRLTVT.

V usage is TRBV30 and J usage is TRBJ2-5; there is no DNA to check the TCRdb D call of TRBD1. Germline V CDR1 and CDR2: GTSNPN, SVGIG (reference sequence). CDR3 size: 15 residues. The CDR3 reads CAWSPGARAGETQYF.

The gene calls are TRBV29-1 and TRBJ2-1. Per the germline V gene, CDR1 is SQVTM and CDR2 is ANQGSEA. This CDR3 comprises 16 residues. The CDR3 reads CSVEDIGGSSYNEQFF.

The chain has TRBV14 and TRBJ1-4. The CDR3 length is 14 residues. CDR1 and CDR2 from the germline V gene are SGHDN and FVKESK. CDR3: CASSQVAANEKLFF.

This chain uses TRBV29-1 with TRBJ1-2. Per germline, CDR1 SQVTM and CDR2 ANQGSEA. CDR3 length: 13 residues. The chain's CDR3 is CSVGGSANYDYTF.

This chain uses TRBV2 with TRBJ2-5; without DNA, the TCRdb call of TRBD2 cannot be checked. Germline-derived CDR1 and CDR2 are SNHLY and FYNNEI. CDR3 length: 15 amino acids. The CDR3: CASSDLGREVETQYF.

CDR3 loop: CSARGLAPHEQFF. The chain carries TRBV20-1 and TRBJ2-1; TCRdb designates TRBD2, a call that cannot be tested without DNA. The V gene's germline CDR1 is DFQATT and CDR2 SNEGSKA (reference sequence). The CDR3 totals 13 residues.

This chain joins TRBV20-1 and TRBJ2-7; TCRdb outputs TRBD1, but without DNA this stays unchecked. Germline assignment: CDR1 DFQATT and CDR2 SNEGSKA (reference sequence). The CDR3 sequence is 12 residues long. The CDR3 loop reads CSATTGGHEQYF.

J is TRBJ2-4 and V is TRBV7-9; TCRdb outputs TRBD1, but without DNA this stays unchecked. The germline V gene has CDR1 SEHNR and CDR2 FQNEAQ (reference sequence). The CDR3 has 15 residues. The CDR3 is CASSFGTQGSDIQYF.

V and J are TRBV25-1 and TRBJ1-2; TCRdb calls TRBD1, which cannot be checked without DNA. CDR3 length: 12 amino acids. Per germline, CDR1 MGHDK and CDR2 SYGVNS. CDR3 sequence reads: CASGQVGYGYTF.

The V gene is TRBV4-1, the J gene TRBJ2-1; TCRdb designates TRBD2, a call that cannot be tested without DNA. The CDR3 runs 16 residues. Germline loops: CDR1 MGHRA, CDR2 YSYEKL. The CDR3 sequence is CASSQTGTSGNNEQFF.

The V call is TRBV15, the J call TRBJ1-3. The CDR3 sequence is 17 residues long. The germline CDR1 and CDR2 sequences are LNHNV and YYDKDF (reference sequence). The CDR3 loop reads CATSRVRGPYSGNTIYF.

The CDR3 region is CASSLPLRTKRESSYEQYF. The chain couples TRBV28 to TRBJ2-7; TCRdb lists TRBD2, though no DNA is available to test this call. The CDR3 spans 19 residues. The germline V gene has CDR1 MDHEN and CDR2 SYDVKM.

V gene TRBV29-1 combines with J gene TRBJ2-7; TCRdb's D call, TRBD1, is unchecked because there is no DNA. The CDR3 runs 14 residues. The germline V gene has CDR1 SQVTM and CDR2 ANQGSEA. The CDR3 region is CSVDRGQGPDEQYF.

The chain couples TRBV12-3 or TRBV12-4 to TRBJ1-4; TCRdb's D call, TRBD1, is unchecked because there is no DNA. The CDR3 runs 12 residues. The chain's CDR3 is CASTQGDEKLFF.

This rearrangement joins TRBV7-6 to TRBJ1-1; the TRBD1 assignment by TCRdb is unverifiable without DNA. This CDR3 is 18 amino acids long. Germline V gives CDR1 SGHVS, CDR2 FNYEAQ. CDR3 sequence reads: CASSPRVGMLGRNYEAFF.

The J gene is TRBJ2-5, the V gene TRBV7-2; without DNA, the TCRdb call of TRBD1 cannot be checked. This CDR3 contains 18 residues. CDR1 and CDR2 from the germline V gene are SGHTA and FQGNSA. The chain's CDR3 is CASSPTTGTASLVETQYF. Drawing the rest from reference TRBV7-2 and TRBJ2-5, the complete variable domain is GAGVSQSPSNKVTEKGKDVELRCDPISGHTALYWYRQSLGQGLEFLIYFQGNSAPDKSGLPSDRFSAERTGGSVSTLTIQRTQQEDSAVYLCASSPTTGTASLVETQYFGPGTRLLVL.

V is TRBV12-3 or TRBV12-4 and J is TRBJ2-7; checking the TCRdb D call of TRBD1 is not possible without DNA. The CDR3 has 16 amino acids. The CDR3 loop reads CASIESGQPFSYEQYF.

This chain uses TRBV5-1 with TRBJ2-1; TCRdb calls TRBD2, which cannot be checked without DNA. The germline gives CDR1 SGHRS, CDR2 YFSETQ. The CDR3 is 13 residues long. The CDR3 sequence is CASSPPSMNEQFF.

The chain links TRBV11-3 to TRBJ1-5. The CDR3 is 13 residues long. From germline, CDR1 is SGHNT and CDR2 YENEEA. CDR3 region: CASSPSYNQPQHF.

The CDR3 spells CASSLGGAATYEQYF. The chain is built from TRBV7-3 and TRBJ2-7; lacking DNA, the TRBD1 call made by TCRdb goes unchecked. This CDR3 comprises 15 residues. Looked up from germline, CDR1 is SGHTA and CDR2 is FQGTGA.

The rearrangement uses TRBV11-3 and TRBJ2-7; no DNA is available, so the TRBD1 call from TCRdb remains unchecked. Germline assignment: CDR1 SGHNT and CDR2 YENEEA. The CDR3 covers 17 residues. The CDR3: CASSPHLSGPVSYEQYF.

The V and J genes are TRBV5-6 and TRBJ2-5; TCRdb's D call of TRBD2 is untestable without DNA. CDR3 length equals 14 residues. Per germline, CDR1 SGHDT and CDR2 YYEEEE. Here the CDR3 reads CASSLASGGETQYF.

The CDR3 sequence: CASSEEVTSGGTQYF. The rearrangement links TRBV6-1 to TRBJ2-5; with no DNA, the TCRdb D assignment of TRBD2 cannot be verified. Germline V gene sequence: CDR1 MNHNS, CDR2 SASEGT. The CDR3 contains 15 residues.

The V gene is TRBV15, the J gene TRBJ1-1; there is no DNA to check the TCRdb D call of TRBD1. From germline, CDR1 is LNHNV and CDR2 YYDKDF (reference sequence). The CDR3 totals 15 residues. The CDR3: CATSRGGQGRSEAFF.

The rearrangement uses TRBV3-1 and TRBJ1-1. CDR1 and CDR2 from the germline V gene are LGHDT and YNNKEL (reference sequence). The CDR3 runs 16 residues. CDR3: CASSQDESIVFTEAFF.

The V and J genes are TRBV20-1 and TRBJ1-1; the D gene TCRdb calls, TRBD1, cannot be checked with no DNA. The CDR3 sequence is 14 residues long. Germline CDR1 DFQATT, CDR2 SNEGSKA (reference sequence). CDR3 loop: CSAREDREDTEAFF.

This CDR3 is CSAMGTDTYEQYF. The chain joins TRBV29-1 to TRBJ2-7; TCRdb gives TRBD1 as the D gene, but with no DNA this cannot be confirmed. The CDR3 has 13 residues. Germline V gene sequence: CDR1 SQVTM, CDR2 ANQGSEA.